The T cell receptor (beta chain) under discussion was sequenced for a study of blood T cell repertoires in COVID-19 (TCRdb year 2020). At the level of the whole study: Samples from collaborators originated in the United States, Italy and Spain and spanned both the acute and convalescent phases of COVID-19. Where available, HLA class I and class II types were taken from metadata supplied by the sample provider and were not determined by assay-based typing. Sample metadata almost always included a de-identified subject ID, COVID-19 status, age in years and sex. The prospective study material was composed of cDNA or gDNA derived from T cells, B-cell-depleted T cells, or PBMCs. Deeply sampled blood TCRbeta repertoires from subjects exposed to, actively infected with, or recovered from COVID-19 were included in the dataset. The samples were drawn from two sources: the first 160 participants of the ongoing ImmuneRACE study, and approximately 1,300 subjects contributed by 6 global collaborators. The repertoires were released in a freely available public database meant as a resource for research on the immune response to SARS-CoV-2. Paper-wide results and their limitations: Clinical and demographic metadata were provided uncurated, with the amount varying by source and participant.

Each collaborating institution followed its own protocols to collect whole blood in K2EDTA tubes. For TCRbeta analysis, collaborators shipped samples in one of three forms: frozen whole blood, isolated PBMCs, or DNA extracted from either of those sample types. From the cysteine through the phenylalanine, the CDR3 covers 17 amino acids. The only DNA kept is the CDR3, 51 bases in frame from the first base. CDR1 and CDR2 are read off the germline V gene as SGHTA and FQGNSA. V trim: 6 bases; J trim: 0 bases; unmatched bases: 8. To note about this clone: Its binding antigen is unknown. One base away there is no much larger clone; base qualities are not given.

TCRbeta CDR3 regions were amplified from genomic DNA using the immunoSEQ Assay, a bias-controlled multiplex PCR. The original pipeline was this. Within the assay, amplification of reference gene primers was used to estimate how many nucleated cells each sample contained. To quantify the absolute abundance of each unique TCRbeta CDR3 rearrangement, sequence reads were collapsed and filtered. For each sample, productive Simpson clonality was calculated as the square root of Simpson's diversity index across productive rearrangements. As stored in TCRdb, this immuneACCESS dataset retains in-frame rearrangements with V and J assigned. A fraction of the clones does not appear; measured against another copy, unresolved V genes explain less than half of the discrepancy, and the remainder lacks a known reason. That table is the source of V, J and clone size, and D and trimming were worked out from the DNA. Here the sample has approximately 62,000 clones; approximately 90% occur a single time. The ten largest clones add up to approximately 8.8% of the sample.

Material for sequencing was peripheral blood. The TCR sequence derives from a human donor with active COVID-19. The donor label of this sample is uncertain. The chain employs TRBV7-2 and TRBJ2-1, and TRBD2 matches 10 of the central bases. The nucleotide sequence reads TGTGCCAGCAGGATATTCCTAGCGGGGGCCTCCTACAATGAGCAGTTCTTC. Its amino acids are CASRIFLAGASYNEQFF.